This T cell receptor (beta chain) was documented in a study of T-cell memory formation after mild COVID-19. Points from the study as a whole: Mainly in CM and EM were contracting CD4+ clones; CD8+ were in EMRA. The authors left the SARS-CoV-2 specificity of second-wave clones peaking on day 37 unconfirmed. Clones contracting over day 15 to 85 were CD4/CD8 balanced, with later expanders leaning CD4+.

From 5'RACE with constant-segment primers came TCR alpha and TCR beta cDNA libraries that carried sample barcodes and UMIs. MiXCR, run by TCRdb on the 5' RACE reads, gives a single entry per CDR3 protein. The sample contains 250,000 to 300,000 distinct CDR3 sequences, 15% to 20% of which appear only once. Only a few counts were recorded for this clonotype. Its antigen remains unidentified. The CDR3 runs to 15 residues. Unmatched junction bases numbered 5, after V lost 6 bases and J lost 2 bases. The V gene's germline CDR1 is SEHNR and CDR2 FQNEAQ (reference sequence). The sequenced sample consisted of PBMCs or a T cell subset sorted from them (not recorded which). This chain uses TRBV7-9 with TRBJ2-3; 10 bases fit TRBD2. This clonotype was obtained from a man aged 18 to 35 who had mild COVID-19 (a few samples of this study predate the infection). Cell type and time point are not known. The CDR3 reads CASRSLAGDTDTQYF. The CDR3 bases are TGTGCCAGCAGATCTCTAGCGGGGGACACAGATACGCAGTATTTT. Looking up the rest from reference TRBV7-9 and TRBJ2-3 gives the full variable domain: DTGVSQNPRHKITKRGQNVTFRCDPISEHNRLYWYRQTLGQGPEFLTYFQNEAQLEKSRLLSDRFSAERPKGSFSTLEIQRTEQGDSAMYLCASRSLAGDTDTQYFGPGTRLTVL.